Described below is a single T cell receptor (beta chain) sequence and its context. Other DNA sequences within the sample encode an identical CDR3. These data are taken from a study of shared clonotypes between healthy human individuals. In the naive CD8 group, cells lacked CD45RO and were positively selected for CCR7, so terminally differentiated effector memory CD45RA+ cells were left out. Repertoires were generated with immunoSEQ multiplex PCR, while TCRdb's copy carries only in-frame clones and drops some. The data hold roughly 2.1 million clones, with 85% to 95% observed a single time. Germline V CDR1 and CDR2: LNHDA, SQIVND (reference sequence). There are 13 residues in the CDR3. Trimming cost V 3 bases and J 2 bases, with 8 bases left between them.

Sequencing input: naive CD8+ T cells from PBMCs. J is TRBJ2-7 and V is TRBV19, with D unresolved. This TCR came from a man aged 18 to 29 in good health. Some clones in this sample may be carry-over from other donors' samples. This CDR3 reads CASSIGRAYEQYF. The CDR3, as DNA: TGTGCCAGTAGTATCGGCCGGGCCTACGAGCAGTACTTC.